This T cell receptor (beta chain) was obtained from a study of T cell responses to AZD1222 COVID-19 vaccine. Whether given at about 4 or about 12 weeks, second doses were pooled. TCRdb's table, derived via immunoSEQ multiplex PCR, lists solely in-frame clones and lacks some. The sample holds roughly 80,000 clones, roughly 90% seen once. Germline CDR1 is SEHNR and CDR2 is FQNEAQ (reference sequence). The CDR3 spans 11 residues. V lost 7 bases and J 3 bases, leaving 7 bases between the germline ends. V gene TRBV7-9 combines with J gene TRBJ2-7; D gene ambiguous. This sample comprised peripheral blood, obtained 28 days after the second AZD1222 dose. The receptor was isolated from an adult who received the AZD1222 COVID-19 vaccine. The CDR3 DNA reads TGTGCCAGCATGGGGTTCTACGAGCAGTACTTC. Its protein product is CASMGFYEQYF.